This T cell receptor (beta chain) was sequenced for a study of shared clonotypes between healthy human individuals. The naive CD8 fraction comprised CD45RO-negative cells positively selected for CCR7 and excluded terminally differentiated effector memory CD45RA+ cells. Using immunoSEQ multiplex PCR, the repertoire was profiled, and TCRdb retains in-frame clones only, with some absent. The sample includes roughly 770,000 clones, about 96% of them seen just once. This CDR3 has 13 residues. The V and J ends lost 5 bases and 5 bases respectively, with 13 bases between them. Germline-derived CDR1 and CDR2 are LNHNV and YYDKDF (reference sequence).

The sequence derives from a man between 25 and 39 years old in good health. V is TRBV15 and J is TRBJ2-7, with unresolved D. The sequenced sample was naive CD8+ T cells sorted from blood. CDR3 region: CATSPSLYHEQYF. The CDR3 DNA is TGTGCCACCAGCCCTTCTCTTTACCACGAGCAGTACTTC.